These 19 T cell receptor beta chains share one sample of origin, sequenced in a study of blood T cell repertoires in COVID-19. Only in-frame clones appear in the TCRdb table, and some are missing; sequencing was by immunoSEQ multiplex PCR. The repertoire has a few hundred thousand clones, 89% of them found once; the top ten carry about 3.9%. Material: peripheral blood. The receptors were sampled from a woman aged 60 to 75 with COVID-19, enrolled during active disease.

CDR3 amino acids: CATSDATGNQPQHF. The CDR3 region has the DNA TGTGCCACCAGTGACGCGACAGGGAATCAGCCCCAGCATTTT. This chain connects TRBV24-1 to TRBJ1-5, with TRBD1 identical over 7 bases. Germline V gene data show CDR1 as KGHDR and CDR2 as SFDVKD. Trimming at V came to 4 bases and at J to 4 bases, leaving 3 bases not matched to a gene. The CDR3 consists of 14 residues.

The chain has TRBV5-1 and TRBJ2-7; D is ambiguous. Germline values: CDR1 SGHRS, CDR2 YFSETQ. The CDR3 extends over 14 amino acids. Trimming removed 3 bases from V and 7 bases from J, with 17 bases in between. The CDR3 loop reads CASSYWSRVREQYF. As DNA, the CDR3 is TGCGCCAGCAGCTATTGGTCCCGGGTGAGGGAGCAGTACTTC.

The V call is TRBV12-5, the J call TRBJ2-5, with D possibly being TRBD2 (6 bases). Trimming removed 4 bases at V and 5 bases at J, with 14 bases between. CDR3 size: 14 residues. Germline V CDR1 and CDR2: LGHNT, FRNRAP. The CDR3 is CASGSKGGGETQYF. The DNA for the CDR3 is TGTGCTAGTGGTTCAAAAGGTGGAGGGGAGACCCAGTACTTC.

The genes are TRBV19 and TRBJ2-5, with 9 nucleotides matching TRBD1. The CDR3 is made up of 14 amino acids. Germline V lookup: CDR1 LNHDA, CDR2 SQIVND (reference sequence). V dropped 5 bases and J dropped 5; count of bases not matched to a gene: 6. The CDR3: CASSAGQGRETQYF. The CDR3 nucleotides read TGTGCCAGTAGTGCCGGACAGGGGAGGGAGACCCAGTACTTC.

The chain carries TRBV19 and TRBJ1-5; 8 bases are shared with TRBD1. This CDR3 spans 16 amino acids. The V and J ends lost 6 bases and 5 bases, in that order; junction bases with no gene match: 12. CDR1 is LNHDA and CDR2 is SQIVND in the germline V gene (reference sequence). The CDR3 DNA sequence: TGTGCCAGTAGAGATTCGCCGGGACAGGCTTATCAGCCCCAGCATTTT. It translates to CASRDSPGQAYQPQHF.

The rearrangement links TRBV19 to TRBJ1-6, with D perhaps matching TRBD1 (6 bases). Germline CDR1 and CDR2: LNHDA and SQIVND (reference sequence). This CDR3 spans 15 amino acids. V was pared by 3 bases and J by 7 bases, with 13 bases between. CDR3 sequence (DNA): TGTGCCAGTAGTATGCAGGGGATGGTGAATTCACCCCTCCACTTT. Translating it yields CASSMQGMVNSPLHF.

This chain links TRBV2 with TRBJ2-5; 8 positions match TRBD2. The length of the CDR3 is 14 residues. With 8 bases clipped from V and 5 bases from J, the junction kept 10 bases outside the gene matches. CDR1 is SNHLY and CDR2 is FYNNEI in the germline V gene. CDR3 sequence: CASRTSRGSETQYF. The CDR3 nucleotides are TGTGCCAGCCGGACTAGCCGGGGCAGTGAGACCCAGTACTTC.

The CDR3 nucleotides are TGTGCCAGTAGTATATATCAGCAGGTCGGCTACACCTTC. Translated: CASSIYQQVGYTF. V and J are TRBV19 and TRBJ1-2; D is ambiguous. Trimming shortened V by 2 bases and J by 8 bases, and 12 bases separated the two germline ends. Germline-derived CDR1 and CDR2 are LNHDA and SQIVND (reference sequence). CDR3 length equals 13 residues.

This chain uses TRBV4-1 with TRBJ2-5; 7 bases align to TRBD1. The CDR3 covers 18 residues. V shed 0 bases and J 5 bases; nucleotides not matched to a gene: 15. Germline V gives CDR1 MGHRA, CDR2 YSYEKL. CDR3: CASSQENHLGTAGETQYF. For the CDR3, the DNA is TGCGCCAGCAGCCAAGAGAACCATCTCGGGACAGCTGGGGAGACCCAGTACTTC.

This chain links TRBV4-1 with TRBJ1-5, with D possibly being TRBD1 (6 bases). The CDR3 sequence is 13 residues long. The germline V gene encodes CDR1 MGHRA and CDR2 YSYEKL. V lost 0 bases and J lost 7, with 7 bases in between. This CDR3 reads CASSQDRGQPQHF. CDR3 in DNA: TGCGCCAGCAGCCAAGACAGGGGCCAGCCCCAGCATTTT.

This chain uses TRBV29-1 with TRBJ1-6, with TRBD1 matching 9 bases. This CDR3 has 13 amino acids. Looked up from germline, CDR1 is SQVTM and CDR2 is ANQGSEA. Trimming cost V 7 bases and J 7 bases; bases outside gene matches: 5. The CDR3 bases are TGCAGCGCATGCGGGACAGGGAATTCACCCCTCCACTTT. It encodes CSACGTGNSPLHF.

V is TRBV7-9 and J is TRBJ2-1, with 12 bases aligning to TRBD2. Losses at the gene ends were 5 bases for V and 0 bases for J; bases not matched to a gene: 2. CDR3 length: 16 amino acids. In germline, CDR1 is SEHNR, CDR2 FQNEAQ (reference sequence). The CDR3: CASSPTSGGSYNEQFF. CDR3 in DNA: TGTGCCAGCAGCCCGACTAGCGGGGGCTCCTACAATGAGCAGTTCTTC. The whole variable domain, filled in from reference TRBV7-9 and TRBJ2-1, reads DTGVSQNPRHKITKRGQNVTFRCDPISEHNRLYWYRQTLGQGPEFLTYFQNEAQLEKSRLLSDRFSAERPKGSFSTLEIQRTEQGDSAMYLCASSPTSGGSYNEQFFGPGTRLTVL.

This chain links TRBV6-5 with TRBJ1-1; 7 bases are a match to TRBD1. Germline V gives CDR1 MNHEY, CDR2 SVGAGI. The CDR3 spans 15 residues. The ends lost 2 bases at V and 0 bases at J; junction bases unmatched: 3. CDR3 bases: TGTGCCAGCAGTTACGCGGGACAGTTGAACACTGAAGCTTTCTTT. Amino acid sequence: CASSYAGQLNTEAFF.

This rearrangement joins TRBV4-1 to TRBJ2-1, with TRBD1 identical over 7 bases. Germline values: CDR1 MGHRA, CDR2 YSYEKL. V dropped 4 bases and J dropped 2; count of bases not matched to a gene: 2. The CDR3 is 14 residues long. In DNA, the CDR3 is TGCGCCAGCAGCCGGGACAGCGCCTACAATGAGCAGTTCTTC. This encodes CASSRDSAYNEQFF.

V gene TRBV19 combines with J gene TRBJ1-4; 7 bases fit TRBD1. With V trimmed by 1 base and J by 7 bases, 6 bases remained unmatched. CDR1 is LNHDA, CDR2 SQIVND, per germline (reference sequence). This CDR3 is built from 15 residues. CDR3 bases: TGTGCCAGTAGTATAGGGGACAGTACGAGTGAAAAACTGTTTTTT. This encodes CASSIGDSTSEKLFF.

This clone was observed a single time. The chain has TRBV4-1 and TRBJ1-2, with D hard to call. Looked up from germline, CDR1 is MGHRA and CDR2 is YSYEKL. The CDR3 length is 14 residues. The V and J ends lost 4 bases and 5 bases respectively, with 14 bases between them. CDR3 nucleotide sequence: TGCGCCAGCAGCCGGAGCGGCCTCGAGTATGGCTACACCTTC. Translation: CASSRSGLEYGYTF.

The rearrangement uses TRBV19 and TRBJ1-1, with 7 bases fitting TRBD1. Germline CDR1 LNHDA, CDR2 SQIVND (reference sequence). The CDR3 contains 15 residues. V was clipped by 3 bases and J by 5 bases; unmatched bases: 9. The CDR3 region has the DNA TGTGCCAGTAGTATCCCCGCAGGGGGTCGGACTGAAGCTTTCTTT. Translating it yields CASSIPAGGRTEAFF. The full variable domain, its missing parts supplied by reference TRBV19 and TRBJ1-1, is DGGITQSPKYLFRKEGQNVTLSCEQNLNHDAMYWYRQDPGQGLRLIYYSQIVNDFQKGDIAEGYSVSREKKESFPLTVTSAQKNPTAFYLCASSIPAGGRTEAFFGQGTRLTVV.

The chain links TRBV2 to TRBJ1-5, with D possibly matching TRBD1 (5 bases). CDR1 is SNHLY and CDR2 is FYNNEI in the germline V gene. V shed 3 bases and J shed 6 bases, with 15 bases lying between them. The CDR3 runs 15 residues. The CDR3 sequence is CASSDLGVKGQPQHF. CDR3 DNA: TGTGCCAGCAGTGATTTAGGGGTAAAGGGTCAGCCCCAGCATTTT. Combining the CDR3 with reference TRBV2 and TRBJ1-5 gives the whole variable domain EPEVTQTPSHQVTQMGQEVILRCVPISNHLYFYWYRQILGQKVEFLVSFYNNEISEKSEIFDDQFSVERPDGSNFTLKIRSTKLEDSAMYFCASSDLGVKGQPQHFGDGTRLSIL.

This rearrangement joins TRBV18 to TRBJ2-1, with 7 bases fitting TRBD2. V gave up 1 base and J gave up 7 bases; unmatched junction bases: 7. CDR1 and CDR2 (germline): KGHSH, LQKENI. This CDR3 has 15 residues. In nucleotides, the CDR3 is TGTGCCAGCTCACCACGTCGGCGGGGAGGGAATGAGCAGTTCTTC. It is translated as CASSPRRRGGNEQFF.